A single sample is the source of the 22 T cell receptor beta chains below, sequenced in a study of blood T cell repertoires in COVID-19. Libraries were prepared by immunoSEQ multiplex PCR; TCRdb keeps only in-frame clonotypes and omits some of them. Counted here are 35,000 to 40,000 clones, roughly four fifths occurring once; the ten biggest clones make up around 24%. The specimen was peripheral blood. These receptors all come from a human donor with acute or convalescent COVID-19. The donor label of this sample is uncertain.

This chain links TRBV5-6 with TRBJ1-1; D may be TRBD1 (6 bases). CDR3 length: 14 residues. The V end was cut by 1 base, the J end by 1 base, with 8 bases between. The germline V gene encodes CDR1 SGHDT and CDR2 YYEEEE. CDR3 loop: CASSLTGRNTEAFF. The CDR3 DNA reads TGTGCCAGCAGCTTGACAGGGAGGAACACTGAAGCTTTCTTT.

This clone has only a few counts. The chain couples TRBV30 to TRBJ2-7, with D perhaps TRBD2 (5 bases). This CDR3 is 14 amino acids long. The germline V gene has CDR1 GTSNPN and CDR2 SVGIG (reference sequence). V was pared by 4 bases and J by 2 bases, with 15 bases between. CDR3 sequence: CAWNGGRAAYEQYF. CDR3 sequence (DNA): TGTGCCTGGAACGGAGGTAGGGCAGCCTACGAGCAGTACTTC. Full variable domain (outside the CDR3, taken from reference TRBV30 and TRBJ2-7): SQTIHQWPATLVQPVGSPLSLECTVEGTSNPNLYWYRQAAGRGLQLLFYSVGIGQISSEVPQNLSASRPQDRQFILSSKKLLLSDSGFYLCAWNGGRAAYEQYFGPGTRLTVT.

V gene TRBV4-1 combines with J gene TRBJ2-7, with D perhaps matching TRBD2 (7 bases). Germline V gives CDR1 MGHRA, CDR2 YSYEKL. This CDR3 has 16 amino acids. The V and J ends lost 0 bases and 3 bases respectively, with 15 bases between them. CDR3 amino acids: CASSQEWGGEYYEQYF. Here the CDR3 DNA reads TGCGCCAGCAGCCAAGAGTGGGGGGGCGAATACTACGAGCAGTACTTC.

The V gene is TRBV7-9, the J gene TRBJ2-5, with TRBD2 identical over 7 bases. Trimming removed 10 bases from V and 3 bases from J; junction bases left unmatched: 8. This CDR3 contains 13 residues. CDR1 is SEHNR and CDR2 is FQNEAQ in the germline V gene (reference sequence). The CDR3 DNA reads TGTGCCACCAAACGGACTAGTAAAGAGACCCAGTACTTC. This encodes CATKRTSKETQYF.

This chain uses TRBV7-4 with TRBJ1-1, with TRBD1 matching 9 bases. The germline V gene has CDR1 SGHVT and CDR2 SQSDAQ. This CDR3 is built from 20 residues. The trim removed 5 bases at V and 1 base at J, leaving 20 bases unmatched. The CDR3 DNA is TGTGCCAGCAGCATCCACCTGGACAGGGGCGACGTTAGTGAGAACACTGAAGCTTTCTTT. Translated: CASSIHLDRGDVSENTEAFF. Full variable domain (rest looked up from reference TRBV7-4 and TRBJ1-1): GAGVSQSPRYKVAKRGRDVALRCDSISGHVTLYWYRQTLGQGSEVLTYSQSDAQRDKSGRPSGRFSAERPERSVSTLKIQRTEQGDSAVYLCASSIHLDRGDVSENTEAFFGQGTRLTVV.

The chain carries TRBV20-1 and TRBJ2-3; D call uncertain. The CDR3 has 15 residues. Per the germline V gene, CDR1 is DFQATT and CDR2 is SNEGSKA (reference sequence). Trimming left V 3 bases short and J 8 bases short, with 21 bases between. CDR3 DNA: TGCAGTGCTAGTCCCTCACCTTTTCCCGTCGGTACGCAGTATTTT. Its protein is CSASPSPFPVGTQYF.

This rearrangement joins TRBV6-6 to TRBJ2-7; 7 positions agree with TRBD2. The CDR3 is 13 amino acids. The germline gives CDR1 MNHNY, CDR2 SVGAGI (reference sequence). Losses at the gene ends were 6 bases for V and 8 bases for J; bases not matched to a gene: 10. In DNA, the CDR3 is TGTGCCAGCAGCCTCGGGGAGGGAAGGCAGCAGTACTTC. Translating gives CASSLGEGRQQYF.

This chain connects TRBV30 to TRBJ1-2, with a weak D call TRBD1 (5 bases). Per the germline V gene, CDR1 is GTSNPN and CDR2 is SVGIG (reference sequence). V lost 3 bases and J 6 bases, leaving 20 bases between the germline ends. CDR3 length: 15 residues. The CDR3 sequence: CAWSLTPHRSHGYTF. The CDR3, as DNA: TGTGCCTGGAGCCTTACCCCCCACAGGTCCCATGGCTACACCTTC.

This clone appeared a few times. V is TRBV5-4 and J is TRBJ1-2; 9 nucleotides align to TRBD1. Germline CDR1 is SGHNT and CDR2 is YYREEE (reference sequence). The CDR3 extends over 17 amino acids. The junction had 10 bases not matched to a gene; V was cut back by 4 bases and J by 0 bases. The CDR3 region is CASSPGTGGRTNYGYTF. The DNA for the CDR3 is TGTGCCAGCAGCCCAGGCACAGGGGGCAGGACTAACTATGGCTACACCTTC.

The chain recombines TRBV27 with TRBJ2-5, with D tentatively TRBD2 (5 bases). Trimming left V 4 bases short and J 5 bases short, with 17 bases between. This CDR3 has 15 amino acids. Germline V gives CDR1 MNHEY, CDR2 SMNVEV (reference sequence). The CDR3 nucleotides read TGTGCCAGCAGTTCTCGGGGTCTTACGGGGGAGACCCAGTACTTC. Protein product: CASSSRGLTGETQYF.

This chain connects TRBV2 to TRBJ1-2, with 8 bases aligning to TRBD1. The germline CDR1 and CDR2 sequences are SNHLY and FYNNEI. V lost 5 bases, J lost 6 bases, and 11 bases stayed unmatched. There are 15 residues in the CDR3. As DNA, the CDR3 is TGTGCCAGCAGTCGGGGGCAGGGGGCGCGTAATGGCTACACCTTC. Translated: CASSRGQGARNGYTF.

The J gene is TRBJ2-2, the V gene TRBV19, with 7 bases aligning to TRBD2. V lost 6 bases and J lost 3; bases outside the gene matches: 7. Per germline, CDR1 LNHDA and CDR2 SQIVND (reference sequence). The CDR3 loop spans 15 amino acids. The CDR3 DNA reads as TGTGCCAGTAGAAATCGCGCGGGGGACACCGGGGAGCTGTTTTTT. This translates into CASRNRAGDTGELFF.

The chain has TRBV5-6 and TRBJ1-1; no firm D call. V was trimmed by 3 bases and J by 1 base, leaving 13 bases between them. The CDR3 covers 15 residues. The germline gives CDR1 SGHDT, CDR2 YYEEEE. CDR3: CASSSGLLTNTEAFF. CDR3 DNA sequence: TGTGCCAGCAGCTCCGGACTGCTAACGAACACTGAAGCTTTCTTT.

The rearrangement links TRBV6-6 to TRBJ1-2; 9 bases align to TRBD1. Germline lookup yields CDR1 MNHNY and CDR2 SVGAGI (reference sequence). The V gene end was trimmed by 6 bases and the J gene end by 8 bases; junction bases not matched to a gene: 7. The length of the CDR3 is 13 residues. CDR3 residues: CASRLQGAQGYTF. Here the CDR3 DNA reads TGTGCCAGCAGACTACAGGGGGCGCAGGGCTACACCTTC.

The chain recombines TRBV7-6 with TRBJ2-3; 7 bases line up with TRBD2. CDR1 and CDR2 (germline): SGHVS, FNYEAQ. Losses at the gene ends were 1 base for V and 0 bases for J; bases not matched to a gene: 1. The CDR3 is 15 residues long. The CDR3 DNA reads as TGTGCCAGCAGCTTAGAGCGGGGTAGCACAGATACGCAGTATTTT. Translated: CASSLERGSTDTQYF.

Here the CDR3 reads CASSPGGELFF. DNA of the CDR3: TGTGCCAGCAGCCCCGGGGGGGAGCTGTTTTTT. The V call is TRBV7-9, the J call TRBJ2-2; no definite D call. Germline CDR1 reads SEHNR; CDR2 reads FQNEAQ (reference sequence). Trimming pared 5 bases from V and 8 bases from J, leaving 6 bases between. The CDR3 sequence is 11 residues long.

This chain's CDR3 is CASSLGSTGGNQPQHF. CDR3 nucleotide sequence: TGTGCCAGCAGCTTGGGATCGACCGGGGGCAATCAGCCCCAGCATTTT. This chain uses TRBV5-5 with TRBJ1-5; no clear D. The germline V gene encodes CDR1 SGHKS and CDR2 YYEKEE (reference sequence). The CDR3 is 16 amino acids. With 0 bases removed from V and 2 bases from J, the gap between germline ends came to 12 bases. Using reference TRBV5-5 and TRBJ1-5 for the parts outside the CDR3, the full variable domain is DAGVTQSPTHLIKTRGQQVTLRCSPISGHKSVSWYQQVLGQGPQFIFQYYEKEERGRGNFPDRFSARQFPNYSSELNVNALLLGDSALYLCASSLGSTGGNQPQHFGDGTRLSIL.

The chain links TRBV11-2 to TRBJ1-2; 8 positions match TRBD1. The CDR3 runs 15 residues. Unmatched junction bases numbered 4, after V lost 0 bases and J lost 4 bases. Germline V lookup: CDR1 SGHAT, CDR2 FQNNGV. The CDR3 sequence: CASSLDQGAGYGYTF. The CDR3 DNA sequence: TGTGCCAGCAGCTTAGATCAGGGGGCCGGCTATGGCTACACCTTC.

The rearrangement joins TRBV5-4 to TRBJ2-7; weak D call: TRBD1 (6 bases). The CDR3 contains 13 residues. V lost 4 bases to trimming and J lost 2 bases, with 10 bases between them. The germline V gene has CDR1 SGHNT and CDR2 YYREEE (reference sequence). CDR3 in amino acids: CASSRDIAYEQYF. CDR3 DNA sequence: TGTGCCAGCAGCCGGGACATAGCCTACGAGCAGTACTTC.

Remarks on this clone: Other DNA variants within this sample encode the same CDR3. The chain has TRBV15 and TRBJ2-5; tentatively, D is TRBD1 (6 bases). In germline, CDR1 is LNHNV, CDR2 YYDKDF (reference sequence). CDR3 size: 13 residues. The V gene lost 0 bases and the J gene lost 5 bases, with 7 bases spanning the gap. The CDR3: CATSRDRGETQYF. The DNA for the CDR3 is TGTGCCACCAGCAGAGATAGGGGGGAGACCCAGTACTTC. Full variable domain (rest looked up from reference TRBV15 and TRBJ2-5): DAMVIQNPRYQVTQFGKPVTLSCSQTLNHNVMYWYQQKSSQAPKLLFHYYDKDFNNEADTPDNFQSRRPNTSFCFLDIRSPGLGDTAMYLCATSRDRGETQYFGPGTRLLVL.

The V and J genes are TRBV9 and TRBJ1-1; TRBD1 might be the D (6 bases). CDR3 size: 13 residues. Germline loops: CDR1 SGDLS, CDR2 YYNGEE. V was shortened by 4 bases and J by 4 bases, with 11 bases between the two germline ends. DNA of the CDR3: TGTGCCAGCAGCCTTCAGACAGGCACTGAAGCTTTCTTT. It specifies CASSLQTGTEAFF.

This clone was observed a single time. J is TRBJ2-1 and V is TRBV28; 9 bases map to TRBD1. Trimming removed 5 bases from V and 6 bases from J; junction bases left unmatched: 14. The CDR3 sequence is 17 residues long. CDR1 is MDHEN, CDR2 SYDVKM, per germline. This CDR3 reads CASSGGSGTGFSNEQFF. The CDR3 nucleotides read TGTGCCAGCAGTGGAGGCTCCGGGACAGGGTTTAGCAATGAGCAGTTCTTC.